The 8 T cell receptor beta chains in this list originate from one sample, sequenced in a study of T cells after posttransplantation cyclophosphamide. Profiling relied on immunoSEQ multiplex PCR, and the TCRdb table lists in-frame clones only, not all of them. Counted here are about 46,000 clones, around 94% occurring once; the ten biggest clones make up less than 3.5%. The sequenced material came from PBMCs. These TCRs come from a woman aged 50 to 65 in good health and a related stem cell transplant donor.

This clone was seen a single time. DNA of the CDR3: TGCAGTGCTAACAGGGTAGAGACCCAGTACTTC. Its protein product is CSANRVETQYF. This chain joins TRBV20-1 and TRBJ2-5; weak D call: TRBD1 (6 bases). This CDR3 has 11 residues. V was shortened by 4 bases and J by 4 bases, with 7 bases between the two germline ends. Per germline, CDR1 DFQATT and CDR2 SNEGSKA (reference sequence).

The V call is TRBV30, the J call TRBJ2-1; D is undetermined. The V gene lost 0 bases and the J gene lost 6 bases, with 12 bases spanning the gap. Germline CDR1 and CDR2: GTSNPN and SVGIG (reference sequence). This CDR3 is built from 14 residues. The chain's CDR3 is CAWSVEIGLNEQFF. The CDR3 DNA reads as TGTGCCTGGAGTGTGGAGATCGGCCTCAATGAGCAGTTCTTC.

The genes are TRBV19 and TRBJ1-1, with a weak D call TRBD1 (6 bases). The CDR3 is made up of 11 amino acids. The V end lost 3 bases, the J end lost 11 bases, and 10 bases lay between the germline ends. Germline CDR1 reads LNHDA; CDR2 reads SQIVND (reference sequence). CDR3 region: CASSIEGVAFF. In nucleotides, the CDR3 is TGTGCCAGTAGTATTGAGGGGGTTGCTTTCTTT.

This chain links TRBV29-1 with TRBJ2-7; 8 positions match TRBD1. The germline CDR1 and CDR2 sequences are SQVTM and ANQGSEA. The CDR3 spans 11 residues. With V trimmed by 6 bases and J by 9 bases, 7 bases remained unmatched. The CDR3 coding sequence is TGCAGCGTCGGACAGGGTTCTAGGCAGTACTTC. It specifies CSVGQGSRQYF.

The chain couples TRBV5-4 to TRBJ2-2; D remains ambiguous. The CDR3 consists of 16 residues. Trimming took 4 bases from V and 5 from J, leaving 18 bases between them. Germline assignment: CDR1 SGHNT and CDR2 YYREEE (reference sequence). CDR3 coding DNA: TGTGCCAGCAGCGGCTCGGTAATAAAGAGGACCGGGGAGCTGTTTTTT. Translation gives CASSGSVIKRTGELFF.

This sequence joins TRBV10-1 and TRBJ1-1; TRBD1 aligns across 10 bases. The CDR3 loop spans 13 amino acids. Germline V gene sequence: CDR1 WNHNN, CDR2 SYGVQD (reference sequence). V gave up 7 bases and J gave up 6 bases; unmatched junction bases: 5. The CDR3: CASKGTGVAEAFF. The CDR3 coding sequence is TGCGCCAGCAAGGGGACAGGGGTAGCTGAAGCTTTCTTT.

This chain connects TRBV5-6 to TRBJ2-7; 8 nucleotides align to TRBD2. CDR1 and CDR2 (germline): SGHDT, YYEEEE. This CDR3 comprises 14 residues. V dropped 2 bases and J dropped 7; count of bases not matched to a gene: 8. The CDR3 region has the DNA TGTGCCAGCAGCTTCGGGGGGGCATGGGTAGAGCAGTACTTC. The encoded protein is CASSFGGAWVEQYF.

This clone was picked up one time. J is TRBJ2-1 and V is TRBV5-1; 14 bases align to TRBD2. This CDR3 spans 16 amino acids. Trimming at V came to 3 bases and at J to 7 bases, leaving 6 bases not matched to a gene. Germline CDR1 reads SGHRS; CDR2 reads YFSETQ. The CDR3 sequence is CASSWTGLAGENEQFF. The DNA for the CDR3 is TGCGCCAGCAGCTGGACGGGACTAGCGGGGGAAAATGAGCAGTTCTTC.